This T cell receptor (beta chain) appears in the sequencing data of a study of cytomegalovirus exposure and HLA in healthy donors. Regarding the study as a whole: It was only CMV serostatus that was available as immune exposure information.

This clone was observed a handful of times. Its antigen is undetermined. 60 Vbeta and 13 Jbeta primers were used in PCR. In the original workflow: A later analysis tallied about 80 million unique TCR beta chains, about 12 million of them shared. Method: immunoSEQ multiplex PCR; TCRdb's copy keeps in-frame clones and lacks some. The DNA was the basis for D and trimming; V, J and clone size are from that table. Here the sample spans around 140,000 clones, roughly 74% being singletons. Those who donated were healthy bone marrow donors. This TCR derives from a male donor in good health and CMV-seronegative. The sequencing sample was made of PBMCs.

The DNA of the CDR3 is TGTGCCAGCAGCTTAAGCATGAGCGGGAGGTTTGAGCAGTTCTTC. Translated, it gives CASSLSMSGRFEQFF. The V gene is TRBV7-2, the J gene TRBJ2-1, with 9 positions matching TRBD2. With 2 bases clipped from V and 9 bases from J, the junction kept 8 bases outside the gene matches. Per the germline V gene, CDR1 is SGHTA and CDR2 is FQGNSA. The CDR3 contains 15 residues.